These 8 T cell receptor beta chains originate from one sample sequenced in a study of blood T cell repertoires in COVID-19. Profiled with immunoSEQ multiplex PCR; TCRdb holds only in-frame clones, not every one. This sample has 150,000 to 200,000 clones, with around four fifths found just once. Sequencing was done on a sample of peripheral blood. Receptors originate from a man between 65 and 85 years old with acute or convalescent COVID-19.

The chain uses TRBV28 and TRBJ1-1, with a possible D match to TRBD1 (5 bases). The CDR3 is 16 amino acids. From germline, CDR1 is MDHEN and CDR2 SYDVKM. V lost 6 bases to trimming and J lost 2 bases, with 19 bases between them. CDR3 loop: CASSPRTGEINTEAFF. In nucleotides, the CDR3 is TGTGCCAGCAGCCCTCGGACGGGGGAAATAAACACTGAAGCTTTCTTT.

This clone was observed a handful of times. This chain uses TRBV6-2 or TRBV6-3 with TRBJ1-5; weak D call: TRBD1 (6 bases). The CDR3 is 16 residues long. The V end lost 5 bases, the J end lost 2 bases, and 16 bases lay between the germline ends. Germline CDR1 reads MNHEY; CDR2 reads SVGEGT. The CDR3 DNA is TGTGCCAGCAGTCCCGCGGGGGGGGCGGGCAATCAGCCCCAGCATTTT. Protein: CASSPAGGAGNQPQHF.

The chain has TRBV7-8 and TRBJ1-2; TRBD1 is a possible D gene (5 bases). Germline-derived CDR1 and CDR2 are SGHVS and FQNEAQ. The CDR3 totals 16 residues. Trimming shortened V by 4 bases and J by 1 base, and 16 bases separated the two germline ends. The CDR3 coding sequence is TGTGCCAGCAGCTCACAACAGGCGGATCGTAACTATGGCTACACCTTC. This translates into CASSSQQADRNYGYTF.

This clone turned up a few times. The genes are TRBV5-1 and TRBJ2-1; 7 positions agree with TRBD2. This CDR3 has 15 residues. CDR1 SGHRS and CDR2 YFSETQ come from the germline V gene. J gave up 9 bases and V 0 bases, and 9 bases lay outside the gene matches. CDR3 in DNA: TGCGCCAGCAGCTTGGGCGGGGGAGGACGTGCTGAGCAGTTCTTC. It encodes CASSLGGGGRAEQFF.

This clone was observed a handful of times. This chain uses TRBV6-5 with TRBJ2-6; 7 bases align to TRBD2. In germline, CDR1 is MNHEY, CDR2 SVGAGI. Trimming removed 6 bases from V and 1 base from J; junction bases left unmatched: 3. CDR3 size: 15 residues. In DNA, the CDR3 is TGTGCCAGCAGGGGGACTAATTCTGGGGCCAACGTCCTGACTTTC. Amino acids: CASRGTNSGANVLTF.

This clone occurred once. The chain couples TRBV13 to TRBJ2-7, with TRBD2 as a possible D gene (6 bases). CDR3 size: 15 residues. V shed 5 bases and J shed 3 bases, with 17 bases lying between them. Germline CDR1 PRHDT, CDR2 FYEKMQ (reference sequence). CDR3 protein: CASSPGPGGRYEQYF. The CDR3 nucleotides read TGTGCCAGCAGCCCGGGACCCGGGGGACGCTACGAGCAGTACTTC. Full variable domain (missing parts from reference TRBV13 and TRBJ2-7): AAGVIQSPRHLIKEKRETATLKCYPIPRHDTVYWYQQGPGQDPQFLISFYEKMQSDKGSIPDRFSAQQFSDYHSELNMSSLELGDSALYFCASSPGPGGRYEQYFGPGTRLTVT.

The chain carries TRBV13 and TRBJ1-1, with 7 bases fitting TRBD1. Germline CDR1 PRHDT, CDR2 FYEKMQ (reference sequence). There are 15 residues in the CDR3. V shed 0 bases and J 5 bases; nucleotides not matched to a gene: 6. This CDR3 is CASSLGDRTVTEAFF. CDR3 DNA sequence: TGTGCCAGCAGCTTAGGGGACAGGACCGTTACTGAAGCTTTCTTT.

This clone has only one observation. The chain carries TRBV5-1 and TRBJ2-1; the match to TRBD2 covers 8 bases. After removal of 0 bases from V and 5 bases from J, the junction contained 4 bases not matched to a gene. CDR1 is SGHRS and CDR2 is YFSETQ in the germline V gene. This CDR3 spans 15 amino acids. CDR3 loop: CASSLVAGGHNEQFF. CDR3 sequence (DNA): TGCGCCAGCAGCTTGGTTGCGGGGGGCCACAATGAGCAGTTCTTC.